This T cell receptor (beta chain) was identified in a study of early T cells in non-severe SARS-CoV-2 infection. Overall study: Whole-blood bulk RNA, unsorted, was sequenced, and chains were unpaired.

Molecules of cDNA were individually given unique molecular identifiers that were attached to them. TCRdb processed the 5' RACE reads anew with MiXCR; each CDR3 protein has one entry. The data hold about 60,000 distinct CDR3 sequences, with less than 10% observed a single time. Study results and limitations: There was a bias toward anti-spike CD8 responses in VDJdb matching, which missed private and CD4 specificities.

On this clonotype: Its antigen is currently unknown.

Sequencing used whole blood. The sequence came from an adult who was a healthcare worker with PCR-confirmed SARS-CoV-2 infection or an uninfected control (not recorded which).

This CDR3 is CASSTNRGGNEKLFF. CDR3 in DNA: TGTGCCAGCAGCACAAACAGGGGGGGAAATGAAAAACTGTTTTTT. The gene calls are TRBV11-2 and TRBJ1-4; 8 nucleotides agree with TRBD1. J was trimmed by 5 bases and V by 5 bases; bases with no gene match: 7. Germline V CDR1 and CDR2: SGHAT, FQNNGV. The length of the CDR3 is 15 residues.